Sequencing of this T cell receptor beta chain was carried out in a study of shared clonotypes between healthy human individuals. Generated by immunoSEQ multiplex PCR, the TCRdb table keeps only in-frame clones and is missing some. Of about 2,100,000 clones listed, 90% to 95% were seen once; the top ten hold 1.5% to 2%. As defined, naive CD8 cells were CD45RO-negative and positively selected for CCR7, with terminally differentiated effector memory CD45RA+ cells excluded. Study results and limitations: Lower generation probabilities were found for non-shared clonotypes than for those shared by all four donors. Rarefaction demonstrated incomplete sorted-subset sequencing despite large depth. Between a few donors, naive CD4 clonotypes were shared at a level of about 5%.

As for this clone: Its antigen is as yet unknown.

Input material: naive CD8+ T cells from PBMCs. The receptor was isolated from a man aged 18 to 29 in good health. Some clones in this sample may be carry-over from other donors' samples.

CDR3 nucleotides: TGTGCCAGCAGCTGGGACGGTAGCAATCAGCCCCAGCATTTT. Translation: CASSWDGSNQPQHF. The V and J genes are TRBV28 and TRBJ1-5; D may be TRBD1 (5 bases). Trimming shortened V by 6 bases and J by 0 bases, and 9 bases separated the two germline ends. The germline CDR1 and CDR2 sequences are MDHEN and SYDVKM. The CDR3 spans 14 residues.